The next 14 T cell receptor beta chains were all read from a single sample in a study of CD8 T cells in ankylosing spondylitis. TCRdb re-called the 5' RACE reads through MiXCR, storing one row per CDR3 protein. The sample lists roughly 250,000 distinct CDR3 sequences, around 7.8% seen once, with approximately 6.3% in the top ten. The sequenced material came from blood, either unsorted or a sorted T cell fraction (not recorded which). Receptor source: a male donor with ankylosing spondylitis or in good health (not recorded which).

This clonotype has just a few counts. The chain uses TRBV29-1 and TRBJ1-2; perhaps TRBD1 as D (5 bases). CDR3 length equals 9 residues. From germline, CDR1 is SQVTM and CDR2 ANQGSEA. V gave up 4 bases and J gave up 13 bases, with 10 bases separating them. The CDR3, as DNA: TGCAGCGTTGCCCCGCAGGGCACCTTC. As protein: CSVAPQGTF.

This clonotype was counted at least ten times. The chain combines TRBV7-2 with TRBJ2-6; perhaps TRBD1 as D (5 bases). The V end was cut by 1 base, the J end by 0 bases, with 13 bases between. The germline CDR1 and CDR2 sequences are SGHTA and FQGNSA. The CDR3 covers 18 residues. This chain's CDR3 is CASSLGPGRGSGANVLTF. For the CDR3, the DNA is TGTGCCAGCAGCTTAGGGCCGGGTAGGGGCTCTGGGGCCAACGTCCTGACTTTC.

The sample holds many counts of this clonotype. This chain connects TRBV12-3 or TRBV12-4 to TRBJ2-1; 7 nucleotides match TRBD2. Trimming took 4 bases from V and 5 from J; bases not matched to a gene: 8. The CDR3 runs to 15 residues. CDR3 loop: CASSWGGRRNNEQFF. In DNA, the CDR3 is TGTGCCAGCAGTTGGGGCGGGAGAAGGAACAATGAGCAGTTCTTC.

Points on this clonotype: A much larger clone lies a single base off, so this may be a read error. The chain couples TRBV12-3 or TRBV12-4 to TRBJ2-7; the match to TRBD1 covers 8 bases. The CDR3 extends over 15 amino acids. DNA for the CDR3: TGTGACAGCAGTCCAGGACAGGGCAGCTCCTACGAGCAGTACTTC. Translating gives CDSSPGQGSSYEQYF.

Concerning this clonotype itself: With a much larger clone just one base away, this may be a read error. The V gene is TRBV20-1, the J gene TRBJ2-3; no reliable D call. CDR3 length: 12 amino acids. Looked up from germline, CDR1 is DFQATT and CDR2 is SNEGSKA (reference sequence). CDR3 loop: CSARRYSDTHYF. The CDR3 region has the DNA TGCAGTGCTAGGAGGTACTCAGATACGCATTATTTT.

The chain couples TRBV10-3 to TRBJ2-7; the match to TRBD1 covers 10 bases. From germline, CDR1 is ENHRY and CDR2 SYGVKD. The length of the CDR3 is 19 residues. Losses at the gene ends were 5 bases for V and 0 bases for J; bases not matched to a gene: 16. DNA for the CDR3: TGTGCCATCAGTTCTCCCGGGACAGGGGCTCGCTGGAGCTCCTACGAGCAGTACTTC. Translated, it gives CAISSPGTGARWSSYEQYF.

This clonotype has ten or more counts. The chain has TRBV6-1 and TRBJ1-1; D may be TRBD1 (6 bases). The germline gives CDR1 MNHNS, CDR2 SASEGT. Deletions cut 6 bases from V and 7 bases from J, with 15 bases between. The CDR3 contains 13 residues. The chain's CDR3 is CASRGGSALEAFF. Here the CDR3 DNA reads TGTGCCAGCAGAGGGGGAAGTGCCCTTGAAGCTTTCTTT.

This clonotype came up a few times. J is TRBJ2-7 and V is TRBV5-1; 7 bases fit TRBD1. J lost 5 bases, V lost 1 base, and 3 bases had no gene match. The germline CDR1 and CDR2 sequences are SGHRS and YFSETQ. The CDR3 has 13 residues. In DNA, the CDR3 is TGCGCCAGCAGCTTGACTAGGGGGCACGAGCAGTACTTC. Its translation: CASSLTRGHEQYF.

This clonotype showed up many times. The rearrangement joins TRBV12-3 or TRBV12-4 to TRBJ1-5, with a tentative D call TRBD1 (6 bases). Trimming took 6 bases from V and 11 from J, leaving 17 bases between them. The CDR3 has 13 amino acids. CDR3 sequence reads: CASRQGHGESQHF. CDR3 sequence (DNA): TGTGCCAGCAGACAGGGTCATGGGGAGTCCCAGCATTTT.

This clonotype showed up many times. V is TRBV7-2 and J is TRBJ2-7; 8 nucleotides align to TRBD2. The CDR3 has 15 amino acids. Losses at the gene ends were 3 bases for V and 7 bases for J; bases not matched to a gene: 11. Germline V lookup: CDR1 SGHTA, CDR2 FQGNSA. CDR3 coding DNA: TGTGCCAGCAGCTTCCCAGCCGGGAGGGCCTCTGAGCAGTACTTC. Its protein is CASSFPAGRASEQYF.

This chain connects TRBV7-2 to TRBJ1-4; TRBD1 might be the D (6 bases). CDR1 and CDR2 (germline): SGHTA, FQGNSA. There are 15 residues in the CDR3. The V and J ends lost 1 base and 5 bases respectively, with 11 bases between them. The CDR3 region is CASSLGGQPNEKLFF. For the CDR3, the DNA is TGTGCCAGCAGCTTAGGGGGGCAGCCAAATGAAAAACTGTTTTTT.

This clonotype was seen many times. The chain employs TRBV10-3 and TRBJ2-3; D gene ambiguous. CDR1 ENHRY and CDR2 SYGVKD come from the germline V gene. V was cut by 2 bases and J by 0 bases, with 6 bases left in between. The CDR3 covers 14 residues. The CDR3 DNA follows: TGTGCCATCAGTGAGGGTGGAAGCACAGATACGCAGTATTTT. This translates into CAISEGGSTDTQYF.

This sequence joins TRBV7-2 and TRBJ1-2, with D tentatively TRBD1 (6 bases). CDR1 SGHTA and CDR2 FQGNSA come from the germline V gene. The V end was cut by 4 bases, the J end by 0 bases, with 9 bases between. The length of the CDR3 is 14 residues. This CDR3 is CASSSRTANYGYTF. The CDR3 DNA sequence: TGTGCCAGCAGCTCCCGGACAGCTAACTATGGCTACACCTTC.

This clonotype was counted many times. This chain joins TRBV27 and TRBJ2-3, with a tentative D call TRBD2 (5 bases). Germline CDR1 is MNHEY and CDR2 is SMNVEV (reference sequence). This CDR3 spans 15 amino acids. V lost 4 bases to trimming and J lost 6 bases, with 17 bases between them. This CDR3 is CASSSAGRHIDTQYF. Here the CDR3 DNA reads TGTGCCAGCAGTTCGGCGGGTCGGCATATTGATACGCAGTATTTT.